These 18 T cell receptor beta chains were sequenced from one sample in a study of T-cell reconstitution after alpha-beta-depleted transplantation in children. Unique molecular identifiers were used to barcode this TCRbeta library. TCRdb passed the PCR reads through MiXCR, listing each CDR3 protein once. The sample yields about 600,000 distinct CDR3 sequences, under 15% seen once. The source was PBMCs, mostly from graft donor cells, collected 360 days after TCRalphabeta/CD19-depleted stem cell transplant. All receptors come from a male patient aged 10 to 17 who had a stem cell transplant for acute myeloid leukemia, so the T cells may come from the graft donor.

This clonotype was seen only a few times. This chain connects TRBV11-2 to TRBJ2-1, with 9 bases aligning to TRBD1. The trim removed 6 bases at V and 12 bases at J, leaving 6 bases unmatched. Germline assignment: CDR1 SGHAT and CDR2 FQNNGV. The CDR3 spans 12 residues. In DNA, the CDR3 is TGTGCCAGCAGTCACAGGGGGCCAGGGCAGTTCTTC. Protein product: CASSHRGPGQFF.

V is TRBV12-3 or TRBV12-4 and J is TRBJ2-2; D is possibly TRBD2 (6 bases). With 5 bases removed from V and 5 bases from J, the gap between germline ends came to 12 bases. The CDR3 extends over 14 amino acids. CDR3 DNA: TGTGCCAGCAGTCGGAAGCGGGCGACCGGGGAGCTGTTTTTT. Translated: CASSRKRATGELFF.

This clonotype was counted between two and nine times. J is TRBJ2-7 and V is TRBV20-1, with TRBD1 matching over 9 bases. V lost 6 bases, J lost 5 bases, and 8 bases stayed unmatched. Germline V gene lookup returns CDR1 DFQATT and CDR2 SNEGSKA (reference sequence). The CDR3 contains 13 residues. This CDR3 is CSAEGQGDDEQYF. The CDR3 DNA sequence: TGCAGTGCCGAGGGACAGGGTGACGACGAGCAGTACTTC.

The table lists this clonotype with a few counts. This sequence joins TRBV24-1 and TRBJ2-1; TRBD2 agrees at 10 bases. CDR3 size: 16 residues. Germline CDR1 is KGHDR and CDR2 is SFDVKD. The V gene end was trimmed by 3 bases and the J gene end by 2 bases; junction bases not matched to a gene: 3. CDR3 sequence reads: CATSDQREGAYNEQFF. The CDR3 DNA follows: TGTGCCACCAGTGATCAGCGGGAGGGCGCCTACAATGAGCAGTTCTTC.

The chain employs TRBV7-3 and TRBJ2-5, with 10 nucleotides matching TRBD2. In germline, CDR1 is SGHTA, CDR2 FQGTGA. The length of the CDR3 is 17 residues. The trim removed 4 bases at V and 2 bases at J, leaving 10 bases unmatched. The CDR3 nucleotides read TGTGCCAGCAGCTCGGGTGTGGGACTAGCGCCTCAAGAGACCCAGTACTTC. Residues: CASSSGVGLAPQETQYF.

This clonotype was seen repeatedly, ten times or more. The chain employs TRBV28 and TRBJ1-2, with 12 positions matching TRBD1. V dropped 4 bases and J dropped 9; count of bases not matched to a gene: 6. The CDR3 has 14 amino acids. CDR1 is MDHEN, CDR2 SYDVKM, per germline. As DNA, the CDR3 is TGTGCCAGCAGTTGGGGACAGGGGGCAGGGAGCTACACCTTC. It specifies CASSWGQGAGSYTF.

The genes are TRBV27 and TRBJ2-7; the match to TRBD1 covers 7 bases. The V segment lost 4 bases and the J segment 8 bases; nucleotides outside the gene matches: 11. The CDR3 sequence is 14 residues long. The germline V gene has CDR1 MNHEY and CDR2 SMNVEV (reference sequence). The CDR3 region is CASSYRGEGSKQYF. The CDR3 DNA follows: TGTGCCAGCAGTTACAGGGGAGAGGGTAGTAAGCAGTACTTC.

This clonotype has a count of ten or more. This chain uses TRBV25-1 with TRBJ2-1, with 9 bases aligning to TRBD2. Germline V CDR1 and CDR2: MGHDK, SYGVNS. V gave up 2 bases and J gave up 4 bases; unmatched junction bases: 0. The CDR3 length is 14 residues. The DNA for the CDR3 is TGTGCCAGCAGTGAAAGCGGGAGGTACAATGAGCAGTTCTTC. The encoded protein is CASSESGRYNEQFF.

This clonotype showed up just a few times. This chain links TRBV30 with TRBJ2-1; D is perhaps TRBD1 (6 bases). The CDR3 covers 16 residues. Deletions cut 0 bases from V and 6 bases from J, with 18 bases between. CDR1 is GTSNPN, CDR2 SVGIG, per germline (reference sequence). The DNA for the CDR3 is TGTGCCTGGAGTGTTAGGGGGTCCTCAGTCGTCAATGAGCAGTTCTTC. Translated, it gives CAWSVRGSSVVNEQFF.

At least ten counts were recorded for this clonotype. The CDR3, as DNA: TGTGCCAGCAGCTTACCGCCCACAGGCGGGAGGCTCTACAATGAGCAGTTCTTC. Encoded protein: CASSLPPTGGRLYNEQFF. The chain uses TRBV11-1 and TRBJ2-1; 8 bases agree with TRBD2. The CDR3 is 18 amino acids. Trimming took 2 bases from V and 3 from J; bases not matched to a gene: 12. The V gene's germline CDR1 is SGHAT and CDR2 FQDESV (reference sequence).

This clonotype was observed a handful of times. CDR3 loop: CASSQLRALSGNTIYF. The CDR3 DNA follows: TGTGCCAGCAGCCAATTGAGGGCCCTCTCTGGAAACACCATATATTTT. The genes are TRBV16 and TRBJ1-3, with unresolved D. With 1 base removed from V and 0 bases from J, the gap between germline ends came to 10 bases. Germline V gives CDR1 KGHSY, CDR2 FQNENV. The CDR3 spans 16 residues.

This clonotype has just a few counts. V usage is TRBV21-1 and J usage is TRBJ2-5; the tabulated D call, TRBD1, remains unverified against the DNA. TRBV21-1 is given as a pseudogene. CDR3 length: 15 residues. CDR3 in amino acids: CASSKEADSQETQYF. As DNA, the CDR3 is TGTGCCAGCAGCAAAGAGGCGGACAGCCAAGAGACCCAGTACTTC.

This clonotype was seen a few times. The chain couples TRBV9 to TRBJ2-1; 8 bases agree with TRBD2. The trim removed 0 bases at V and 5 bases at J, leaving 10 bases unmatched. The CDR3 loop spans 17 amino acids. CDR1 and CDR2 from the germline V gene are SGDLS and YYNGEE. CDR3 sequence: CASSVVPSGSPHNEQFF. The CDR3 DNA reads TGTGCCAGCAGCGTAGTTCCCAGCGGGAGTCCCCACAATGAGCAGTTCTTC.

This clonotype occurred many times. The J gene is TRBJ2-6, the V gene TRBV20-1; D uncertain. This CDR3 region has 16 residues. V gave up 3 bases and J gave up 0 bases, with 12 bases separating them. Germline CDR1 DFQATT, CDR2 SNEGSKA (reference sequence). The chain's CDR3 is CSASVRLLSGANVLTF. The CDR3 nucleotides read TGCAGTGCTAGTGTCCGGCTACTCTCTGGGGCCAACGTCCTGACTTTC.

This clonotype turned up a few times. CDR3 DNA: TGCAGCGTTGAACTCCGGGACAGGGGGCGCAGGGGAAGCTCCTACAATGAGCAGTTCTTC. This encodes CSVELRDRGRRGSSYNEQFF. V is TRBV29-1 and J is TRBJ2-1, with TRBD1 matching 12 bases. The CDR3 runs to 20 residues. V gave up 2 bases and J gave up 0 bases; unmatched junction bases: 14. Germline CDR1 and CDR2: SQVTM and ANQGSEA.

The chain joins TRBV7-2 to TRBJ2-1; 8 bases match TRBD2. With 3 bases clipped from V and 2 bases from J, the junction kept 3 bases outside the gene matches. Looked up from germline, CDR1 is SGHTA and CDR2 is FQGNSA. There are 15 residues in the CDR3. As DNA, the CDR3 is TGTGCCAGCAGCTTGATTAGCGGGACCTACAATGAGCAGTTCTTC. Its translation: CASSLISGTYNEQFF.

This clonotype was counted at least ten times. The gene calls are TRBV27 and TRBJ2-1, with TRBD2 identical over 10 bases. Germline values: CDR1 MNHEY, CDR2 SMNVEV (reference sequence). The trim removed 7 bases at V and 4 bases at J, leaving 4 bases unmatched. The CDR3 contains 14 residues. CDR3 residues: CASTRTSGYNEQFF. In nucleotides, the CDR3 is TGTGCCAGCACTAGGACTAGCGGTTACAATGAGCAGTTCTTC.

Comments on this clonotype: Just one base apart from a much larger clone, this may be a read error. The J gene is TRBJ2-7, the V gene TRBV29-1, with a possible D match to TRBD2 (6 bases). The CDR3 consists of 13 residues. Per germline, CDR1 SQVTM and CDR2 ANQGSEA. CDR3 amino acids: CSVKDGGNYEQYF. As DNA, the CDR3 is TGCAGCGTTAAAGATGGAGGGAACTACGAGCAGTACTTC.